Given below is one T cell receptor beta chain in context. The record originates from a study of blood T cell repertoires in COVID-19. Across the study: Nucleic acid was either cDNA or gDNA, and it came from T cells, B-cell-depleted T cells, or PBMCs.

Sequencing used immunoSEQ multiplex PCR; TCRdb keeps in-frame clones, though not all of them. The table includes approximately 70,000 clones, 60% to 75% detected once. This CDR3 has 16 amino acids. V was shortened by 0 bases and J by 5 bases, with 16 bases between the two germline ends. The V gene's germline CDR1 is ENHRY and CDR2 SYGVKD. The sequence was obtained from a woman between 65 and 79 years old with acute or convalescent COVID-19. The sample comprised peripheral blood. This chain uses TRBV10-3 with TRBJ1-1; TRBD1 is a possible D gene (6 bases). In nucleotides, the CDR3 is TGTGCCATCAGTGAGTCGATAGCCAGGGGCGGGACTGAAGCTTTCTTT. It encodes CAISESIARGGTEAFF.